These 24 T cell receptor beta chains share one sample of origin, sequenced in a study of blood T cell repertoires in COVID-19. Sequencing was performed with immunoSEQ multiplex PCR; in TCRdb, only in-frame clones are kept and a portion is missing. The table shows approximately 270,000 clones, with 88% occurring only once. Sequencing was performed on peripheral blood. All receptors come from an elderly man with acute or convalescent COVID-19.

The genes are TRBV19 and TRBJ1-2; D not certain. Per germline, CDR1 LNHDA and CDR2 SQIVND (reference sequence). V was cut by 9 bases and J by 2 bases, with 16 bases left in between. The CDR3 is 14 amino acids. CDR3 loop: CASESLGGNYGYTF. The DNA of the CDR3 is TGTGCCAGCGAATCCCTAGGAGGGAACTATGGCTACACCTTC. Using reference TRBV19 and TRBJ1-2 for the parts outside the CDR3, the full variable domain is DGGITQSPKYLFRKEGQNVTLSCEQNLNHDAMYWYRQDPGQGLRLIYYSQIVNDFQKGDIAEGYSVSREKKESFPLTVTSAQKNPTAFYLCASESLGGNYGYTFGSGTRLTVV.

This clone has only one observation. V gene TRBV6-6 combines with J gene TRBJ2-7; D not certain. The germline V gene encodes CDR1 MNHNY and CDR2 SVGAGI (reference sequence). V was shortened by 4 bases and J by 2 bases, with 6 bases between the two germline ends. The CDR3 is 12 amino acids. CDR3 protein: CASSFDTYEQYF. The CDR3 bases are TGTGCCAGCAGTTTTGACACCTACGAGCAGTACTTC.

Here the CDR3 reads CASSLDTGELFF. CDR3 DNA: TGTGCCAGCTCACTAGACACCGGGGAGCTGTTTTTT. The chain is built from TRBV18 and TRBJ2-2, with unresolved D. Germline values: CDR1 KGHSH, CDR2 LQKENI. Trimming removed 4 bases from V and 3 bases from J, with 3 bases in between. The CDR3 totals 12 residues.

CDR3 DNA sequence: TGTGCCACCAGCAGAGGTTTACAAGAGACCCAGTACTTC. Protein: CATSRGLQETQYF. The V call is TRBV15, the J call TRBJ2-5; no clear D gene. CDR1 LNHNV and CDR2 YYDKDF come from the germline V gene (reference sequence). V shed 1 base and J shed 2 bases, with 5 bases lying between them. The CDR3 length is 13 residues.

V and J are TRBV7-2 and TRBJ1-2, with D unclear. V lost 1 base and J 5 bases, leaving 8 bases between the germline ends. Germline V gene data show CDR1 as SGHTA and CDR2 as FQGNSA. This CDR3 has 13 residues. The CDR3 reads CASSLGQIYGYTF. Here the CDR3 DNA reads TGTGCCAGCAGCTTAGGGCAGATTTATGGCTACACCTTC. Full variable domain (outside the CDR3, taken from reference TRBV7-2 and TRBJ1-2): GAGVSQSPSNKVTEKGKDVELRCDPISGHTALYWYRQSLGQGLEFLIYFQGNSAPDKSGLPSDRFSAERTGGSVSTLTIQRTQQEDSAVYLCASSLGQIYGYTFGSGTRLTVV.

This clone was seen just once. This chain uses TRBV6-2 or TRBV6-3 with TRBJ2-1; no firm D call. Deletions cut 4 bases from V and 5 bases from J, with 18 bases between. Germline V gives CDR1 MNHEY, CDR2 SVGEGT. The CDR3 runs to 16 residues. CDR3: CASSSPLARFHNEQFF. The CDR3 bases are TGTGCCAGCAGTTCTCCGTTGGCCAGGTTTCACAATGAGCAGTTCTTC.

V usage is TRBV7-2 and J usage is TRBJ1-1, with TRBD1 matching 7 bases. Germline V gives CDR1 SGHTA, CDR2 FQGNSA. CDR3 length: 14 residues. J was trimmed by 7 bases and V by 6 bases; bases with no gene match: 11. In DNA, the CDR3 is TGTGCCAGCAGGACAGGGCCGGGGCCGCATGAAGCTTTCTTT. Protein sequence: CASRTGPGPHEAFF.

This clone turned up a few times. CDR3 sequence reads: CASSVESQETQYF. The CDR3 bases are TGTGCCAGCAGCGTAGAATCTCAAGAGACCCAGTACTTC. The V gene is TRBV9, the J gene TRBJ2-5; D call uncertain. V gave up 0 bases and J gave up 2 bases, with 5 bases separating them. Germline values: CDR1 SGDLS, CDR2 YYNGEE. The CDR3 has 13 residues. Together with reference TRBV9 and TRBJ2-5, the CDR3 gives the full variable domain: DSGVTQTPKHLITATGQRVTLRCSPRSGDLSVYWYQQSLDQGLQFLIQYYNGEERAKGNILERFSAQQFPDLHSELNLSSLELGDSALYFCASSVESQETQYFGPGTRLLVL.

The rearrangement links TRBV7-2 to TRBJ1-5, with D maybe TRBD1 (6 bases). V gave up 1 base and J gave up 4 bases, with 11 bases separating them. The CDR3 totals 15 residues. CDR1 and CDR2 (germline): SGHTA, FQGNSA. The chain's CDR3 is CASSLETGANQPQHF. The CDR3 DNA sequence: TGTGCCAGCAGCTTAGAGACAGGTGCGAATCAGCCCCAGCATTTT.

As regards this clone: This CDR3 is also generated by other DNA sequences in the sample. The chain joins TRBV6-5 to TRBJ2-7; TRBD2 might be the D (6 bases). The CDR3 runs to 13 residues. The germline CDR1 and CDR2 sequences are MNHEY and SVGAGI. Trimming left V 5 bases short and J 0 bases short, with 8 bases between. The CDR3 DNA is TGTGCCAGCAGTACCGGGAGCTCCTACGAGCAGTACTTC. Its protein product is CASSTGSSYEQYF.

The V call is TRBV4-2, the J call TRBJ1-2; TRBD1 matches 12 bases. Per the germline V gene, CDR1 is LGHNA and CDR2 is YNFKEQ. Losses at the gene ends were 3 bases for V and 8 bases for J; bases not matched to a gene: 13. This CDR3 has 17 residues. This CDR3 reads CASSQAGTGGGGEGYTF. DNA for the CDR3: TGTGCCAGCAGCCAGGCCGGGACAGGGGGCGGAGGGGAGGGCTACACCTTC.

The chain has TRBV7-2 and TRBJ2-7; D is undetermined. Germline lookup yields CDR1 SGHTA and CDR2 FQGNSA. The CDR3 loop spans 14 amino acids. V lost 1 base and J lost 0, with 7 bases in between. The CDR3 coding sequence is TGTGCCAGCAGCTTAGAACGGAGCTCCTACGAGCAGTACTTC. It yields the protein CASSLERSSYEQYF.

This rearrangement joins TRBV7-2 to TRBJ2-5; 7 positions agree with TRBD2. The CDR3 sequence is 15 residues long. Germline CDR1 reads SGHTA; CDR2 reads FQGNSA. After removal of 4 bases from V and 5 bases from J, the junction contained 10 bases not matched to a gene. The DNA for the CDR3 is TGTGCCAGCAGCTGGGTAGCGGGCCCCGCGGAGACCCAGTACTTC. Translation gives CASSWVAGPAETQYF.

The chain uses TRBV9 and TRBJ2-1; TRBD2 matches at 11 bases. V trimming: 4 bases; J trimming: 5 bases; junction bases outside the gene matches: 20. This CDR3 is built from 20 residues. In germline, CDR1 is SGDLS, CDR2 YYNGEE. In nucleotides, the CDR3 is TGTGCCAGCAGCAAAGCCCTCGGGACTAGCGGAACCTCTCGGGACAATGAGCAGTTCTTC. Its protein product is CASSKALGTSGTSRDNEQFF.

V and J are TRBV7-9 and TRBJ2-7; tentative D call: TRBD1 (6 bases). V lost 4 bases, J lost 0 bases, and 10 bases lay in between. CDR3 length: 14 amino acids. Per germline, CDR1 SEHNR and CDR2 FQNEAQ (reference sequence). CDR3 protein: CASSYRDTSYEQYF. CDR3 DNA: TGTGCCAGCAGCTACCGGGACACCTCCTACGAGCAGTACTTC.

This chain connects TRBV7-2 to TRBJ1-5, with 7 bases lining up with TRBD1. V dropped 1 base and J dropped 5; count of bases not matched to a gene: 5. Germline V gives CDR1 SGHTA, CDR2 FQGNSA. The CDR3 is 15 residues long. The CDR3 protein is CASSLGQGEDQPQHF. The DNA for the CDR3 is TGTGCCAGCAGCTTAGGGCAGGGGGAGGATCAGCCCCAGCATTTT.

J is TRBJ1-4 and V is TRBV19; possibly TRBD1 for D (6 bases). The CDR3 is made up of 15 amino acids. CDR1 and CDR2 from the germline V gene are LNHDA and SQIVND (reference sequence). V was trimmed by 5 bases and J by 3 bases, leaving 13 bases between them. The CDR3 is CASSVQGFANEKLFF. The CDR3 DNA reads TGTGCCAGTAGTGTACAGGGTTTTGCTAATGAAAAACTGTTTTTT. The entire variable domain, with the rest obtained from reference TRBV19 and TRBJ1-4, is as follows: DGGITQSPKYLFRKEGQNVTLSCEQNLNHDAMYWYRQDPGQGLRLIYYSQIVNDFQKGDIAEGYSVSREKKESFPLTVTSAQKNPTAFYLCASSVQGFANEKLFFGSGTQLSVL.

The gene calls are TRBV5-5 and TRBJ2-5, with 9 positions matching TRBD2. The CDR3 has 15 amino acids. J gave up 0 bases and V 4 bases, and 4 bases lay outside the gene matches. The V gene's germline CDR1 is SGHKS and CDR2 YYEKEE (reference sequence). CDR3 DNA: TGTGCCAGCAGCACAAGACTAGCGGACCAAGAGACCCAGTACTTC. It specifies CASSTRLADQETQYF.

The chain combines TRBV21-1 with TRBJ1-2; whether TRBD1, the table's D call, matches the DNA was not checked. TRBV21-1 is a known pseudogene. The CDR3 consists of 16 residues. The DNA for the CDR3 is TGTGCCAGCAGCATGATGTGGGACAGGTGGTACTATGGCTACACCTTC. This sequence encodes CASSMMWDRWYYGYTF.

For the CDR3, the DNA is TGTGCCAGCAGTCCCCAGGGACAGGCCAACACCGGGGAGCTGTTTTTT. Protein: CASSPQGQANTGELFF. The chain is built from TRBV6-2 or TRBV6-3 and TRBJ2-2; 8 bases are a match to TRBD1. CDR3 length: 16 residues. The junction had 7 bases not matched to a gene; V was cut back by 5 bases and J by 2 bases. Germline V CDR1 and CDR2: MNHEY, SVGEGT.

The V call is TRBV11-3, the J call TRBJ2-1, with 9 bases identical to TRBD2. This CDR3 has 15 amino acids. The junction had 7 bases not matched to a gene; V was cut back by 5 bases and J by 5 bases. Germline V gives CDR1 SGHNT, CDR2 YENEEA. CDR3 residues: CASSNRLAAHNEQFF. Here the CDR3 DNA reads TGTGCCAGCAGCAACCGACTAGCGGCCCACAATGAGCAGTTCTTC. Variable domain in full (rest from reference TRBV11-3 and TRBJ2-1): EAGVVQSPRYKIIEKKQPVAFWCNPISGHNTLYWYLQNLGQGPELLIRYENEEAVDDSQLPKDRFSAERLKGVDSTLKIQPAELGDSAVYLCASSNRLAAHNEQFFGPGTRLTVL.

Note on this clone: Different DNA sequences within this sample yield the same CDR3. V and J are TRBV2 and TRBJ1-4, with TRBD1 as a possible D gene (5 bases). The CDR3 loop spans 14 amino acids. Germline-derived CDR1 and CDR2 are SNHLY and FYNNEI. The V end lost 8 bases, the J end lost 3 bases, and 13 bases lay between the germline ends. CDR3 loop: CASSREGANEKLFF. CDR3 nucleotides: TGTGCCAGCTCTCGAGAAGGGGCTAATGAAAAACTGTTTTTT.

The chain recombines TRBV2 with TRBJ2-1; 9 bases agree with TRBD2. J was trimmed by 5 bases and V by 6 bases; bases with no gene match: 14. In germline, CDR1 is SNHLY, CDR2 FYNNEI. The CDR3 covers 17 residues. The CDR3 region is CASSDLNLAGNHNEQFF. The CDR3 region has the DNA TGTGCCAGCAGCGACCTTAACCTAGCGGGGAATCACAATGAGCAGTTCTTC.

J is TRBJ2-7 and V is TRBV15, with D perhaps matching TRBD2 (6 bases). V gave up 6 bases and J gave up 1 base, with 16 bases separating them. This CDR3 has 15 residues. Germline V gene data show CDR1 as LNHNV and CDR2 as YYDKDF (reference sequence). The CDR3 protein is CATSRAAGWSYEQYF. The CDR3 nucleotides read TGTGCCACCAGTCGAGCGGCGGGATGGTCCTACGAGCAGTACTTC.